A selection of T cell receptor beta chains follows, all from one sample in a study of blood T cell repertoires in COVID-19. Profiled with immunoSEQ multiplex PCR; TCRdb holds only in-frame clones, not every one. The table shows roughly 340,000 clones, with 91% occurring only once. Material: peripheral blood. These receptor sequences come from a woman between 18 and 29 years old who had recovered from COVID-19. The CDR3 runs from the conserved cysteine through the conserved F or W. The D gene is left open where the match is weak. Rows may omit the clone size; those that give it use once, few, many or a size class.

CDR3: CASSGGLGLGSYNEQFF
DNA: TGTGCCTCCAGCGGGGGTCTGGGTTTGGGCTCCTACAATGAGCAGTTCTTC
V: TRBV10-3
size: -
D: TRBD2
J: TRBJ2-1

CDR3: CASSLASIQETQYF
DNA: TGCGCCAGCAGCTTGGCTAGTATCCAAGAGACCCAGTACTTC
V: TRBV5-1
size: -
D: -
J: TRBJ2-5

CDR3: CASSLSNRATNEKLFF
DNA: TGTGCCAGCAGCTTGAGCAACAGAGCAACTAATGAAAAACTGTTTTTT
V: TRBV7-2
size: -
D: -
J: TRBJ1-4

CDR3: CASSVAPGTGATKNIQYF
DNA: TGTGCCAGCAGCGTAGCTCCGGGGACAGGGGCGACCAAAAACATTCAGTACTTC
V: TRBV9
size: -
D: TRBD1
J: TRBJ2-4

CDR3: CASSSRTGRELGYGYTF
DNA: TGTGCCAGCAGCTCCCGGACAGGGAGGGAGCTCGGCTATGGCTACACCTTC
V: TRBV5-5
size: -
D: TRBD1
J: TRBJ1-2

CDR3: CASSILGATGELFF
DNA: TGTGCCAGTAGTATCCTGGGAGCGACCGGGGAGCTGTTTTTT
V: TRBV19
size: once
D: -
J: TRBJ2-2

CDR3: CASGQRPRGFNEQFF
DNA: TGTGCCAGCGGACAGAGGCCGCGGGGGTTCAATGAGCAGTTCTTC
V: TRBV11-2
size: -
D: -
J: TRBJ2-1

CDR3: CASSSGRLGISNQPQHF
DNA: TGTGCCAGCAGCAGTGGGAGGTTGGGGATAAGCAATCAGCCCCAGCATTTT
V: TRBV11-2
size: -
D: -
J: TRBJ1-5

CDR3: CASSITSGTYYNEQFF
DNA: TGTGCCAGTAGTATAACCAGCGGGACCTACTACAATGAGCAGTTCTTC
V: TRBV19
size: -
D: TRBD2
J: TRBJ2-1

CDR3: CAWIEPGQGYSPLHF
DNA: TGTGCCTGGATTGAGCCGGGACAGGGATATTCACCCCTCCACTTT
V: TRBV30
size: -
D: TRBD1
J: TRBJ1-6

CDR3: CASSEGTSGSNEQFF
DNA: TGCGCCAGCAGCGAAGGGACTAGCGGAAGCAATGAGCAGTTCTTC
V: TRBV5-1
size: -
D: TRBD2
J: TRBJ2-1

CDR3: CSVPESEETQYF
DNA: TGCAGCGTTCCGGAGAGCGAGGAGACCCAGTACTTC
V: TRBV29-1
size: -
D: -
J: TRBJ2-5

CDR3: CATSDFSQAGQFF
DNA: TGTGCCACCAGTGATTTTAGTCAGGCGGGGCAGTTCTTC
V: TRBV24-1
size: -
D: -
J: TRBJ2-1

CDR3: CASSQGQTNEKLFF
DNA: TGTGCCAGCAGCCAGGGACAGACTAATGAAAAACTGTTTTTT
V: TRBV3-1/TRBV3-2
size: -
D: TRBD1
J: TRBJ1-4

CDR3: CASSYSGGGFIDTQYF
DNA: TGTGCCAGCAGTTACTCTGGTGGGGGGTTCATAGATACGCAGTATTTT
V: TRBV6-2/TRBV6-3
size: -
D: -
J: TRBJ2-3

CDR3: CASSYSGRNSAQYF
DNA: TGCGCCAGCAGTTATAGCGGGAGGAATTCGGCGCAGTATTTT
V: TRBV5-1
size: -
D: TRBD2
J: TRBJ2-3

CDR3: CASSLGSATNEKLFF
DNA: TGTGCCAGCAGCTTGGGCTCTGCAACTAATGAAAAACTGTTTTTT
V: TRBV7-9
size: -
D: -
J: TRBJ1-4

CDR3: CASSWGDRVDTEAFF
DNA: TGTGCCAGCAGCTGGGGGGACAGGGTGGACACTGAAGCTTTCTTT
V: TRBV7-9
size: -
D: TRBD1
J: TRBJ1-1

CDR3: CSASSSGSSEQFF
DNA: TGCAGTGCTAGTTCTAGCGGGAGTAGTGAGCAGTTCTTC
V: TRBV20-1
size: -
D: TRBD2
J: TRBJ2-1

CDR3: CASSLAYGVGNQPQHF
DNA: TGTGCCAGCAGCTTGGCCTACGGGGTGGGCAATCAGCCCCAGCATTTT
V: TRBV5-6
size: -
D: -
J: TRBJ1-5

CDR3: CASNREPNNQPQHF
DNA: TGTGCCAGTAACAGGGAACCAAACAATCAGCCCCAGCATTTT
V: TRBV19
size: -
D: -
J: TRBJ1-5

CDR3: CASSLGVFSGYNTGELFF
DNA: TGTGCCAGCAGCTTAGGAGTCTTTAGCGGGTATAACACCGGGGAGCTGTTTTTT
V: TRBV7-7
size: once
D: TRBD2
J: TRBJ2-2

CDR3: CASSQYNEQFF
DNA: TGTGCCAGCAGTCAGTACAATGAGCAGTTCTTC
V: TRBV12-3/TRBV12-4
size: once
D: -
J: TRBJ2-1

CDR3: CASYGLPPSGYTF
DNA: TGTGCCAGCTACGGACTCCCACCATCCGGCTACACCTTC
V: TRBV19
size: -
D: -
J: TRBJ1-2

CDR3: CATSKPGSDGYTF
DNA: TGTGCCACCAGCAAACCAGGGTCTGATGGCTACACCTTC
V: TRBV24-1
size: -
D: -
J: TRBJ1-2

CDR3: CASSVRQGFNSPLHF
DNA: TGTGCCAGCAGTGTTCGACAGGGGTTTAATTCACCCCTCCACTTT
V: TRBV2
size: -
D: TRBD1
J: TRBJ1-6

CDR3: CASSASSGITDTQYF
DNA: TGTGCCAGTAGCGCCTCTAGCGGAATCACAGATACGCAGTATTTT
V: TRBV19
size: -
D: TRBD2
J: TRBJ2-3

CDR3: CASSLWFRTSGRNTGELFF
DNA: TGTGCCAGCAGCTTATGGTTCCGGACTAGCGGAAGGAACACCGGGGAGCTGTTTTTT
V: TRBV7-9
size: -
D: TRBD2
J: TRBJ2-2

CDR3: CSASSGGNEKLFF
DNA: TGCAGTGCTAGTAGTGGGGGGAATGAAAAACTGTTTTTT
V: TRBV20-1
size: -
D: -
J: TRBJ1-4

CDR3: CATGQGSGYTF
DNA: TGTGCCACGGGACAGGGTAGTGGCTACACCTTC
V: TRBV10-3
size: -
D: TRBD1
J: TRBJ1-2

CDR3: CASSSEVNTEAFF
DNA: TGTGCCAGCAGTTCAGAGGTGAACACTGAAGCTTTCTTT
V: TRBV12-3/TRBV12-4
size: -
D: -
J: TRBJ1-1

CDR3: CASSIDRTGGSGYTF
DNA: TGTGCCAGTAGTATAGACCGGACAGGGGGCTCTGGCTACACCTTC
V: TRBV19
size: -
D: TRBD1
J: TRBJ1-2

CDR3: CSVEHWTGVDGYTF
DNA: TGCAGCGTTGAACACTGGACAGGGGTCGATGGCTACACCTTC
V: TRBV29-1
size: once
D: TRBD1
J: TRBJ1-2

CDR3: CASSRPRGGQGASSAETQYF
DNA: TGTGCCAGCAGCCGCCCAAGGGGGGGACAGGGGGCGTCCTCTGCGGAGACCCAGTACTTC
V: TRBV3-1/TRBV3-2
size: -
D: TRBD1
J: TRBJ2-5

CDR3: CASSRQGYPNTEAFF
DNA: TGTGCCAGCAGCCGTCAGGGGTACCCCAACACTGAAGCTTTCTTT
V: TRBV11-2
size: many
D: -
J: TRBJ1-1

CDR3: CASSFGGLDGYTF
DNA: TGCGCCAGCAGCTTCGGGGGGTTAGATGGCTACACCTTC
V: TRBV5-1
size: few
D: -
J: TRBJ1-2

CDR3: CASGFPRGTEPNTEAFF
DNA: TGTGCTAGTGGTTTCCCCCGAGGGACAGAACCGAACACTGAAGCTTTCTTT
V: TRBV12-5
size: -
D: TRBD1
J: TRBJ1-1

CDR3: CAISGSKTSSGKKLFF
DNA: TGTGCCATCAGTGGATCGAAGACAAGTTCCGGGAAAAAACTGTTTTTT
V: TRBV10-3
size: -
D: -
J: TRBJ1-4

CDR3: CASSVWGRDEKLFF
DNA: TGTGCCAGCAGCGTATGGGGGCGCGATGAAAAACTGTTTTTT
V: TRBV9
size: -
D: -
J: TRBJ1-4

CDR3: CASTSETAAITEAFF
DNA: TGTGCCAGCACCTCGGAAACAGCCGCGATCACTGAAGCTTTCTTT
V: TRBV7-2
size: -
D: -
J: TRBJ1-1

CDR3: CASSQVGTEETQYF
DNA: TGTGCCAGCAGCCAAGTAGGGACAGAAGAGACCCAGTACTTC
V: TRBV3-1/TRBV3-2
size: -
D: TRBD1
J: TRBJ2-5

CDR3: CASSTLSGSADTQYF
DNA: TGTGCCAGTAGTACGCTTAGCGGGAGTGCAGATACGCAGTATTTT
V: TRBV19
size: -
D: TRBD2
J: TRBJ2-3

CDR3: CASSRDRAGGYTF
DNA: TGTGCCAGCAGCCGAGACAGGGCCGGGGGCTACACCTTC
V: TRBV11-3
size: -
D: TRBD1
J: TRBJ1-2

CDR3: CASSLVRVSETQYF
DNA: TGTGCCAGCAGCTTAGTCAGGGTGTCGGAGACCCAGTACTTC
V: TRBV11-3
size: -
D: -
J: TRBJ2-5

CDR3: CASTKQSGQGRNEQFF
DNA: TGCGCCAGCACCAAACAGTCGGGACAGGGTCGGAATGAGCAGTTCTTC
V: TRBV5-1
size: -
D: TRBD1
J: TRBJ2-1

CDR3: CASSQDRASGSLVGELFF
DNA: TGCGCCAGCAGCCAAGATCGGGCTAGCGGGAGCTTGGTCGGGGAGCTGTTTTTT
V: TRBV4-3
size: -
D: TRBD2
J: TRBJ2-2

CDR3: CASRYRGPMNTEAFF
DNA: TGTGCCAGCAGGTACAGGGGCCCCATGAACACTGAAGCTTTCTTT
V: TRBV6-5
size: -
D: TRBD1
J: TRBJ1-1